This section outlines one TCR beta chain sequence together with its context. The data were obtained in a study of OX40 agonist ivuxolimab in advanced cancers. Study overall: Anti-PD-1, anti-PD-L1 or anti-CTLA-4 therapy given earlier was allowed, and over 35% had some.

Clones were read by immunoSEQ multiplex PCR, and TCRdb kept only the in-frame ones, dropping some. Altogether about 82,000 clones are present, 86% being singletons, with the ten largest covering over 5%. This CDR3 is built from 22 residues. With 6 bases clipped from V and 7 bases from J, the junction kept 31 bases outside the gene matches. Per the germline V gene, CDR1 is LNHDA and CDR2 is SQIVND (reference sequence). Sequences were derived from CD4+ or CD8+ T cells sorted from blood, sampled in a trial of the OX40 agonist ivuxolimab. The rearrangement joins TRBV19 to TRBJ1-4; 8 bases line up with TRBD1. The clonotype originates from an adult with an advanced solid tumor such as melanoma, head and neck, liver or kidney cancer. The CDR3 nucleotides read TGTGCCAGTAGCACACTCGAGTATATAATGGCCCCTAGACAGGGGAAATCTGAAAAACTGTTTTTT. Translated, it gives CASSTLEYIMAPRQGKSEKLFF.